A single sample is the source of the 5 T cell receptor beta chains below, sequenced in a study of T cell changes during pregnancy in multiple sclerosis. The data were produced by immunoSEQ multiplex PCR, yet TCRdb's version contains in-frame clones alone and is incomplete. The table includes some 56,000 clones, about 92% detected once. The source material was CD4+ T cells from peripheral blood mononuclear cells, sampled after pregnancy. All receptors derive from a female donor with multiple sclerosis, enrolled in a pregnancy study.

The chain is built from TRBV19 and TRBJ1-2, with D unclear. V gave up 7 bases and J gave up 0 bases, with 9 bases separating them. The CDR3 spans 13 residues. Per germline, CDR1 LNHDA and CDR2 SQIVND (reference sequence). The CDR3 region is CASKRGANYGYTF. The CDR3 coding sequence is TGTGCCAGTAAGCGGGGAGCTAACTATGGCTACACCTTC.

This rearrangement joins TRBV5-1 to TRBJ1-2; D call uncertain. Trimming pared 4 bases from V and 6 bases from J, leaving 13 bases between. Germline CDR1 SGHRS, CDR2 YFSETQ. The CDR3 is made up of 13 amino acids. CDR3: CASSRVPSDGYTF. The CDR3 DNA reads as TGCGCCAGCAGCCGGGTTCCGTCGGATGGCTACACCTTC.

This clone was observed once. The chain is built from TRBV9 and TRBJ1-2; D remains ambiguous. The CDR3 spans 15 residues. Germline loops: CDR1 SGDLS, CDR2 YYNGEE. Trimming left V 4 bases short and J 3 bases short, with 16 bases between. In DNA form, the CDR3 reads TGTGCCAGCAGCCCGACCGGGTTAGTTCACTATGGCTACACCTTC. It translates to CASSPTGLVHYGYTF.

This rearrangement joins TRBV7-2 to TRBJ2-2, with D maybe TRBD1 (6 bases). V dropped 7 bases and J dropped 3 bases, with 18 bases sitting between them. The CDR3 runs to 16 residues. Per germline, CDR1 SGHTA and CDR2 FQGNSA. CDR3 amino acids: CASILRQGRYTGELFF. The DNA for the CDR3 is TGTGCCAGCATACTAAGGCAGGGGCGGTACACCGGGGAGCTGTTTTTT.

This chain joins TRBV14 and TRBJ1-2, with 7 bases matching TRBD1. The junction had 5 bases not matched to a gene; V was cut back by 1 base and J by 3 bases. The length of the CDR3 is 15 residues. CDR1 and CDR2 (germline): SGHDN, FVKESK. CDR3 amino acids: CASSQGDRADYGYTF. The CDR3 DNA sequence: TGTGCCAGCAGCCAAGGGGACAGAGCAGACTATGGCTACACCTTC.